Below are 22 T cell receptor beta chains sequenced from a single sample in a study of patients and donors after allogeneic stem cell transplantation. A single record per CDR3 protein comes from TCRdb applying MiXCR to the RT-PCR reads. The sample has roughly 880,000 distinct CDR3 sequences, about 20% seen once. Material for sequencing was blood, either unsorted or a sorted T cell fraction (not recorded which). The source is a human donor who was either an allogeneic HSCT recipient or a stem cell or donor lymphocyte infusion donor (not recorded which). It is not recorded whose cells these are; they may come from a transplant donor.

This clonotype was seen a single time. The V call is TRBV3-1, the J call TRBJ1-1; the D gene is possibly TRBD1 (5 bases). The CDR3 contains 15 residues. The V gene lost 0 bases and the J gene lost 1 base, with 9 bases spanning the gap. In germline, CDR1 is LGHDT, CDR2 YNNKEL (reference sequence). As DNA, the CDR3 is TGTGCCAGCAGCCAAGATCTCGGGGCGAACACTGAAGCTTTCTTT. Amino acid sequence: CASSQDLGANTEAFF.

V and J are TRBV24-1 and TRBJ2-1; D possibly corresponds to TRBD2 (6 bases). Between the trimmed V and J ends, which lost 9 bases and 2 bases, there was a span of 16 bases. Germline V gene sequence: CDR1 KGHDR, CDR2 SFDVKD. The CDR3 extends over 15 amino acids. The CDR3 loop is CATEGGAFPYNEQFF. In DNA form, the CDR3 reads TGTGCCACCGAAGGCGGGGCCTTTCCCTACAATGAGCAGTTCTTC.

This clonotype was counted between two and nine times. The chain carries TRBV18 and TRBJ1-6; TRBD1 aligns across 9 bases. The J segment lost 3 bases and the V segment lost 5 bases, leaving 2 bases of the junction unmatched. The CDR3 runs to 15 residues. CDR1 is KGHSH, CDR2 LQKENI, per germline. CDR3 sequence reads: CASSATGGYNSPLHF. CDR3 DNA: TGTGCCAGCTCAGCGACAGGGGGCTATAATTCACCCCTCCACTTT.

This clonotype was picked up a small number of times. V and J are TRBV11-3 and TRBJ2-7; D is unclear. The length of the CDR3 is 16 residues. CDR1 SGHNT and CDR2 YENEEA come from the germline V gene. Trimming took off 4 bases at V and 3 bases at J, with 19 bases between the two ends. CDR3 DNA sequence: TGTGCCAGCAGCTCAAACAGAGTGCCCCCCATCTACGAGCAGTACTTC. Protein sequence: CASSSNRVPPIYEQYF.

In this sample, this clonotype turned up many times. The DNA for the CDR3 is TGTGCCACCAGTGAAGAACTAGCGGGAGGGACTAATACGCAGTATTTT. Translated: CATSEELAGGTNTQYF. The chain employs TRBV24-1 and TRBJ2-3; the match to TRBD2 covers 13 bases. The CDR3 is 16 amino acids. Germline-derived CDR1 and CDR2 are KGHDR and SFDVKD. With 4 bases clipped from V and 7 bases from J, the junction kept 7 bases outside the gene matches.

This clonotype was seen a few times. This sequence joins TRBV6-1 and TRBJ1-4, with D perhaps matching TRBD1 (6 bases). CDR3 length: 14 amino acids. V lost 6 bases and J 5 bases, leaving 13 bases between the germline ends. The germline V gene encodes CDR1 MNHNS and CDR2 SASEGT. The CDR3 DNA is TGTGCCAGCAGCCGCAGGGGCTTCAATGAAAAACTGTTTTTT. As protein: CASSRRGFNEKLFF.

The chain carries TRBV7-9 and TRBJ1-1; 7 bases fit TRBD1. This CDR3 has 13 amino acids. With V trimmed by 8 bases and J by 5 bases, 8 bases remained unmatched. CDR1 and CDR2 from the germline V gene are SEHNR and FQNEAQ (reference sequence). CDR3 region: CASSTQGGTEAFF. As DNA, the CDR3 is TGTGCCAGCTCAACTCAGGGGGGTACTGAAGCTTTCTTT.

This clonotype was recorded a few times. CDR3 bases: TGCAGCGTTTCCAGGGACCCCTCAACTAATGAAAAACTGTTTTTT. Its translation: CSVSRDPSTNEKLFF. The rearrangement joins TRBV29-1 to TRBJ1-4, with D tentatively TRBD1 (5 bases). The germline V and J ends were trimmed by 5 bases and 0 bases, with 13 bases remaining between them. Germline CDR1 SQVTM, CDR2 ANQGSEA. The CDR3 extends over 15 amino acids.

This clonotype was seen ten or more times. The chain uses TRBV9 and TRBJ2-2; D is unresolved. Trimming stripped 7 bases from V and 1 base from J, with 5 bases between. Germline V gene lookup returns CDR1 SGDLS and CDR2 YYNGEE. The CDR3 is made up of 12 amino acids. In DNA, the CDR3 is TGTGCCAGCGGCCGGAACACCGGGGAGCTGTTTTTT. It encodes CASGRNTGELFF.

The CDR3 reads CASSKSTGVNTEAFF. In nucleotides, the CDR3 is TGTGCCAGCTCAAAGTCGACAGGGGTGAACACTGAAGCTTTCTTT. V usage is TRBV18 and J usage is TRBJ1-1; 8 bases agree with TRBD1. Trimming cost V 5 bases and J 0 bases; bases outside gene matches: 5. Germline CDR1 and CDR2: KGHSH and LQKENI. The CDR3 totals 15 residues.

This clonotype was detected only a few times. The V and J genes are TRBV12-3 or TRBV12-4 and TRBJ1-6; D remains unclear. This CDR3 region has 14 residues. V was clipped by 6 bases and J by 6 bases, with 12 bases between them. The CDR3 spells CASRPQDLNSPLHF. DNA of the CDR3: TGTGCCAGCAGACCACAAGACCTTAATTCACCCCTCCACTTT.

This clonotype turned up a few times. The gene calls are TRBV25-1 and TRBJ1-2, with TRBD1 as a possible D gene (5 bases). The CDR3 length is 12 residues. V lost 2 bases and J 10 bases, leaving 11 bases between the germline ends. Germline V lookup: CDR1 MGHDK, CDR2 SYGVNS. The CDR3, as DNA: TGTGCCAGCAGTGAACGGGGGTTAGACTACACCTTC. Translating it yields CASSERGLDYTF.

The rearrangement joins TRBV6-1 to TRBJ2-6; D perhaps matches TRBD1 (6 bases). Trimming removed 4 bases at V and 1 base at J, with 26 bases between. CDR3 length equals 21 residues. Germline V CDR1 and CDR2: MNHNS, SASEGT. In DNA form, the CDR3 reads TGTGCCAGCAGTGCCACCCTCTCGACAGGCGGCTGGGGTTCTGGGGCCAACGTCCTGACTTTC. Amino acids: CASSATLSTGGWGSGANVLTF.

The chain has TRBV10-3 and TRBJ1-2; D remains unclear. The V end lost 3 bases, the J end lost 6 bases, and 5 bases lay between the germline ends. CDR1 is ENHRY, CDR2 SYGVKD, per germline. The length of the CDR3 is 11 residues. CDR3 protein: CAISDEHGYTF. The CDR3 coding sequence is TGTGCCATCAGTGACGAACATGGCTACACCTTC.

This chain connects TRBV12-3 or TRBV12-4 to TRBJ1-4; no firm D call. The ends were cut back, 3 bases at V and 2 bases at J, with 13 bases in the middle. The CDR3 runs 16 residues. The CDR3 nucleotides read TGTGCCAGCAGTTTTGCGACGGGCCCCACTAATGAAAAACTGTTTTTT. It is translated as CASSFATGPTNEKLFF.

Only a few counts were recorded for this clonotype. The rearrangement joins TRBV5-1 to TRBJ2-7; TRBD2 agrees at 11 bases. Germline CDR1 and CDR2: SGHRS and YFSETQ. The trim removed 2 bases at V and 2 bases at J, leaving 3 bases unmatched. This CDR3 spans 15 amino acids. CDR3 protein: CASSFIAGGPYEQYF. The CDR3 DNA reads as TGCGCCAGCAGCTTTATAGCGGGAGGGCCCTACGAGCAGTACTTC.

This clonotype was detected many times. The CDR3 loop reads CASSLFLGTQYF. The CDR3 DNA follows: TGTGCCAGCAGTTTATTCCTTGGTACGCAGTATTTT. V usage is TRBV12-3 or TRBV12-4 and J usage is TRBJ2-3, with no clear D. Trimming removed 2 bases from V and 8 bases from J, with 8 bases in between. This CDR3 has 12 residues.

This clonotype occurred once. The V and J genes are TRBV5-1 and TRBJ1-1, with 7 bases lining up with TRBD1. The germline V gene encodes CDR1 SGHRS and CDR2 YFSETQ. The V and J ends lost 1 base and 5 bases, in that order; junction bases with no gene match: 11. CDR3 length: 16 residues. CDR3 sequence: CASSLIGALQGTEAFF. DNA for the CDR3: TGCGCCAGCAGCTTGATCGGGGCCTTACAGGGGACTGAAGCTTTCTTT.

The J gene is TRBJ1-2, the V gene TRBV24-1; weak D call: TRBD1 (5 bases). This CDR3 is 14 amino acids long. From germline, CDR1 is KGHDR and CDR2 SFDVKD. V gave up 4 bases and J gave up 2 bases, with 10 bases separating them. The CDR3 DNA sequence: TGTGCCACCAGTGAGATGGACAAGAACTATGGCTACACCTTC. This sequence encodes CATSEMDKNYGYTF.

This clonotype was observed a handful of times. CDR3 sequence (DNA): TGTGCCAGCAGCTGGACAGCCGGGAGAAATCAGCCCCAGCATTTT. This codes for CASSWTAGRNQPQHF. The chain joins TRBV6-2 or TRBV6-3 to TRBJ1-5; the D gene is possibly TRBD1 (6 bases). Deletions cut 6 bases from V and 4 bases from J, with 16 bases between. Germline CDR1 reads MNHEY; CDR2 reads SVGEGT. This CDR3 spans 15 amino acids.

The chain couples TRBV19 to TRBJ2-1; TRBD2 is a possible D gene (5 bases). In germline, CDR1 is LNHDA, CDR2 SQIVND (reference sequence). This CDR3 comprises 15 residues. Deletions cut 4 bases from V and 4 bases from J, with 14 bases between. In DNA, the CDR3 is TGTGCCAGTAGTAAGATCCCTACGGGATACAATGAGCAGTTCTTC. Translating it yields CASSKIPTGYNEQFF.

This clonotype was detected a few times. The chain recombines TRBV15 with TRBJ1-5; 8 positions match TRBD1. Germline V gives CDR1 LNHNV, CDR2 YYDKDF (reference sequence). The V segment lost 7 bases and the J segment 4 bases; nucleotides outside the gene matches: 9. The CDR3 is made up of 15 amino acids. The CDR3 DNA is TGTGCCACCAATGCGGACAGGGCTGGGAATCAGCCCCAGCATTTT. Translated: CATNADRAGNQPQHF.